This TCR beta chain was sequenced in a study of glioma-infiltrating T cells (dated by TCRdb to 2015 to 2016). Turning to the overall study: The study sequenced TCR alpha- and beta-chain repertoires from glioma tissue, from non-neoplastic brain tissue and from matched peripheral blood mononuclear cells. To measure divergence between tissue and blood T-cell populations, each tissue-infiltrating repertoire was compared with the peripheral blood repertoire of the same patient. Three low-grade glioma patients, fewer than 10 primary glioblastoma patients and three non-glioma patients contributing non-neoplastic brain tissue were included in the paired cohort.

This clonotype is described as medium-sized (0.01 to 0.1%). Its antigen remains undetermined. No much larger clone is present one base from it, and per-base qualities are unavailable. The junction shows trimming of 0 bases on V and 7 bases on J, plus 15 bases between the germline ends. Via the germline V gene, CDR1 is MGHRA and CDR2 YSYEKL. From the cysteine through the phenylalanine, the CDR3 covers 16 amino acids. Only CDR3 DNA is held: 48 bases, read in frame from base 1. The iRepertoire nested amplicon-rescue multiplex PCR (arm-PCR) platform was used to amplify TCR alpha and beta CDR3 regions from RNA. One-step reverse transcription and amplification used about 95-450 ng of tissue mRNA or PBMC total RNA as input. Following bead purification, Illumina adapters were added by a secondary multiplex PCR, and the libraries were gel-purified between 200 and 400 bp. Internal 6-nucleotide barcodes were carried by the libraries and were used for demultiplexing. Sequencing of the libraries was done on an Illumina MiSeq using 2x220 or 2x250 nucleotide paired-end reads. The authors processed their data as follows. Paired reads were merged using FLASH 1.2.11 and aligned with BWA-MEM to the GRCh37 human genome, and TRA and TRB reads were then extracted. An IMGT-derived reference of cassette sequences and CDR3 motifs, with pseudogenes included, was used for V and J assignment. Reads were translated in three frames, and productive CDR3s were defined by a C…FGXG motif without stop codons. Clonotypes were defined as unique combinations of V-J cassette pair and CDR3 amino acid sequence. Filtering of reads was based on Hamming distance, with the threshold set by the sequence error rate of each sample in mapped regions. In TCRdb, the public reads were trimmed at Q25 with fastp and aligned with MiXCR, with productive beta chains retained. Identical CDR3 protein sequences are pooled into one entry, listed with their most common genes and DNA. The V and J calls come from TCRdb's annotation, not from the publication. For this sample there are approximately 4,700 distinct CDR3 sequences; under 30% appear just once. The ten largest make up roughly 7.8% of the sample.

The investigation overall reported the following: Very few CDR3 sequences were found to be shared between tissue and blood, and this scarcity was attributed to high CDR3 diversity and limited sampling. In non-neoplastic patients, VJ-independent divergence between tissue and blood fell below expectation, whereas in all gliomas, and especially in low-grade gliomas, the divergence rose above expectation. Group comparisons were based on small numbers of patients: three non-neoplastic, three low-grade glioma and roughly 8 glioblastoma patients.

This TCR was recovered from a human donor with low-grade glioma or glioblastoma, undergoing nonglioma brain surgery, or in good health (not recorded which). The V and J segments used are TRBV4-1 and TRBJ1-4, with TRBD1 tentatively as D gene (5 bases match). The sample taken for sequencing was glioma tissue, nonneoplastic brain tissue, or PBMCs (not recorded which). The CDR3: CASSQDWRGLGEKLFF. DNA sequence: TGCGCCAGCAGCCAAGATTGGAGGGGTCTGGGTGAAAAACTGTTTTTT.